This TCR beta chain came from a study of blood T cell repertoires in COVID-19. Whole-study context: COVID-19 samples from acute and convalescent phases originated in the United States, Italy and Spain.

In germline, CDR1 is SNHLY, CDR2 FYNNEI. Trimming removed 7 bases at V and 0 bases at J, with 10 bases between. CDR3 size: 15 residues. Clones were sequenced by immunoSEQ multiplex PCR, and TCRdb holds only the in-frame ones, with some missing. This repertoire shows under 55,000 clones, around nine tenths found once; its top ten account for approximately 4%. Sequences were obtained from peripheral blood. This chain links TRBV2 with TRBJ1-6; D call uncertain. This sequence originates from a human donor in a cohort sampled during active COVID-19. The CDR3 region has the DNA TGTGCCAGCAAAAACCCGAGCTCCTATAATTCACCCCTCCACTTT. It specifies CASKNPSSYNSPLHF.